This T cell receptor beta chain was sequenced during a study of T cells in Graves' hyperthyroidism and ophthalmopathy. Aged 18 to 65, the patients had hyperthyroidism that was newly diagnosed and had lasted under 2 months. The diagnostic basis comprised clinical symptoms, serum thyroxine and TRAb, thyroid ultrasound and orbital computed tomography. This clonotype occurred many times. Per germline, CDR1 LNHDA and CDR2 SQIVND (reference sequence). This CDR3 comprises 13 residues. The junction had 7 bases not matched to a gene; V was cut back by 9 bases and J by 3 bases. RNA transcripts gave rise to amplified TCR beta CDR3 regions. The HTBI primer set was used in a first-round RT-PCR of the TCR CDR3. Each CDR3 protein is one row after TCRdb ran MiXCR on the multiplex PCR reads. The sample shows 300,000 to 400,000 distinct CDR3 sequences, 21% of them seen only once.

This receptor was taken from a woman aged 50 to 65 with Graves' hyperthyroidism. The chain is built from TRBV19 and TRBJ2-7; 8 nucleotides line up with TRBD2. Sequencing input: blood. Here the CDR3 DNA reads TGTGCCAGCGGAGCGGGAGAAGACTACGAGCAGTACTTC. Translated, it gives CASGAGEDYEQYF. Using reference TRBV19 and TRBJ2-7 for the parts outside the CDR3, the full variable domain is DGGITQSPKYLFRKEGQNVTLSCEQNLNHDAMYWYRQDPGQGLRLIYYSQIVNDFQKGDIAEGYSVSREKKESFPLTVTSAQKNPTAFYLCASGAGEDYEQYFGPGTRLTVT.